The 23 T cell receptor beta chains given below trace back to one sample, sequenced in a study of T-cell reconstitution after alpha-beta-depleted transplantation in children. Molecular barcoding with unique molecular identifiers was used for the TCRbeta library. TCRdb analysed the PCR reads with MiXCR anew, one entry per CDR3 protein. The sample records 450,000 to 550,000 distinct CDR3 sequences, around 10% being singletons. This material consisted of PBMCs, mostly from graft donor cells, taken 180 days after TCRalphabeta/CD19-depleted stem cell transplant. These TCRs come from a female patient between 2 and 15 years old who had a stem cell transplant for aplastic anemia, so the T cells may come from the graft donor.

This rearrangement joins TRBV10-3 to TRBJ2-5; 12 bases line up with TRBD2. The V gene end was trimmed by 5 bases and the J gene end by 3 bases; junction bases not matched to a gene: 4. The CDR3 consists of 15 residues. Looked up from germline, CDR1 is ENHRY and CDR2 is SYGVKD. CDR3 loop: CAISSRLAGEETQYF. In nucleotides, the CDR3 is TGTGCCATCAGTTCCAGACTAGCGGGAGAAGAGACCCAGTACTTC.

This chain links TRBV20-1 with TRBJ1-1, with D possibly TRBD1 on 6 matching bases. Germline CDR1 and CDR2: DFQATT and SNEGSKA (reference sequence). The CDR3 spans 16 residues. Trimming shortened V by 0 bases and J by 0 bases, and 14 bases separated the two germline ends. CDR3 sequence (DNA): TGCAGTGCTAGAGACCGCAGGGGAAAAATGAACACTGAAGCTTTCTTT. Translating it yields CSARDRRGKMNTEAFF.

This clonotype was recorded many times. This chain uses TRBV28 with TRBJ1-1; no clear D gene. Trimming cost V 6 bases and J 5 bases, with 10 bases left between them. This CDR3 contains 12 residues. CDR1 is MDHEN and CDR2 is SYDVKM in the germline V gene. The CDR3 reads CASSPWETEAFF. DNA of the CDR3: TGTGCCAGCAGCCCCTGGGAGACTGAAGCTTTCTTT. The whole variable domain, filled in from reference TRBV28 and TRBJ1-1, reads DVKVTQSSRYLVKRTGEKVFLECVQDMDHENMFWYRQDPGLGLRLIYFSYDVKMKEKGDIPEGYSVSREKKERFSLILESASTNQTSMYLCASSPWETEAFFGQGTRLTVV.

This clonotype came up a few times. The chain recombines TRBV20-1 with TRBJ2-5, with 8 bases lining up with TRBD2. After removal of 7 bases from V and 0 bases from J, the junction contained 7 bases not matched to a gene. This CDR3 contains 14 residues. Germline V lookup: CDR1 DFQATT, CDR2 SNEGSKA (reference sequence). In nucleotides, the CDR3 is TGCAGTGTGGAAGAGCGGGAGTACCAAGAGACCCAGTACTTC. Its protein product is CSVEEREYQETQYF.

The chain uses TRBV7-6 and TRBJ2-1; 7 bases align to TRBD2. V lost 5 bases to trimming and J lost 1 base; unmatched junction nucleotides: 14. This CDR3 is built from 18 residues. The germline gives CDR1 SGHVS, CDR2 FNYEAQ. The CDR3: CASSPNLASSGSYNEQFF. The CDR3 nucleotides are TGTGCCAGCAGCCCGAACCTCGCGTCTAGCGGATCCTACAATGAGCAGTTCTTC.

The gene calls are TRBV7-2 and TRBJ2-1; TRBD2 matches 11 bases. The germline V gene has CDR1 SGHTA and CDR2 FQGNSA. Unmatched junction bases numbered 6, after V lost 5 bases and J lost 12 bases. CDR3 length equals 13 residues. In DNA form, the CDR3 reads TGTGCCAGCAGCGCTAGCGGGAGGACAGTGCAGTTCTTC. As protein: CASSASGRTVQFF.

This clonotype was recorded a few times. The chain has TRBV29-1 and TRBJ2-5; D might be TRBD1 or TRBD2, each matching 6 bases. V shed 6 bases and J shed 3 bases, with 17 bases lying between them. This CDR3 is built from 14 residues. The germline gives CDR1 SQVTM, CDR2 ANQGSEA. The CDR3 DNA is TGCAGCGTCCGGGGGCCTGGGGGGAAAGAGACCCAGTACTTC. Encoded protein: CSVRGPGGKETQYF.

The chain recombines TRBV9 with TRBJ2-1; TRBD2 matches 15 bases. Germline loops: CDR1 SGDLS, CDR2 YYNGEE. CDR3 length: 17 residues. Trimming removed 4 bases from V and 4 bases from J; junction bases left unmatched: 6. CDR3 coding DNA: TGTGCCAGCAGCCCCGGACTAGCGGGAGGGCTATACAATGAGCAGTTCTTC. Residues: CASSPGLAGGLYNEQFF.

The rearrangement links TRBV30 to TRBJ2-5, with D perhaps matching TRBD1 (6 bases). The V and J ends lost 1 base and 5 bases respectively, with 8 bases between them. Germline V lookup: CDR1 GTSNPN, CDR2 SVGIG (reference sequence). The CDR3 loop spans 12 amino acids. CDR3 sequence (DNA): TGTGCCTGGAGTGCAGGGGTCGAGACCCAGTACTTC. This codes for CAWSAGVETQYF.

This clonotype has a count of ten or more. The chain is built from TRBV29-1 and TRBJ2-5, with 8 positions matching TRBD1. The CDR3 extends over 14 amino acids. The junction had 11 bases not matched to a gene; V was cut back by 6 bases and J by 5 bases. Germline V gives CDR1 SQVTM, CDR2 ANQGSEA. In nucleotides, the CDR3 is TGCAGCGTCCGCCGGGACAGGCGAGGGGAGACCCAGTACTTC. Its translation: CSVRRDRRGETQYF.

This chain joins TRBV5-6 and TRBJ1-5; TRBD1 agrees at 8 bases. J lost 6 bases, V lost 4 bases, and 18 bases had no gene match. Germline V CDR1 and CDR2: SGHDT, YYEEEE. This CDR3 contains 18 residues. This chain's CDR3 is CASSRYRDRITGVQPQHF. CDR3 coding DNA: TGTGCCAGCAGCAGATACCGGGACAGGATTACAGGAGTTCAGCCCCAGCATTTT. Supplemented by reference TRBV5-6 and TRBJ1-5, the full variable domain reads DAGVTQSPTHLIKTRGQQVTLRCSPKSGHDTVSWYQQALGQGPQFIFQYYEEEERQRGNFPDRFSGHQFPNYSSELNVNALLLGDSALYLCASSRYRDRITGVQPQHFGDGTRLSIL.

This chain joins TRBV4-3 and TRBJ2-1; D may be TRBD2 (6 bases). CDR3 size: 14 residues. Germline loops: CDR1 LGHNA, CDR2 YSLEER. Between the trimmed V and J ends, which lost 1 base and 7 bases, there was a span of 11 bases. CDR3: CASSQGQGRNEQFF. CDR3 DNA: TGCGCCAGCAGCCAAGGACAAGGGAGGAATGAGCAGTTCTTC.

This clonotype occurred a few times. V usage is TRBV4-3 and J usage is TRBJ2-2; TRBD2 aligns across 10 bases. Trimming at V came to 8 bases and at J to 7 bases, leaving 10 bases not matched to a gene. CDR1 and CDR2 from the germline V gene are LGHNA and YSLEER. This CDR3 has 15 residues. The DNA for the CDR3 is TGCGCCAGCGCCCGGCTAGCGGGAGTGGTCGGGGAGCTGTTTTTT. Its translation is CASARLAGVVGELFF.

The chain links TRBV4-3 to TRBJ2-5; 8 nucleotides line up with TRBD1. Germline V gene sequence: CDR1 LGHNA, CDR2 YSLEER. This CDR3 spans 16 amino acids. V lost 3 bases to trimming and J lost 4 bases; unmatched junction nucleotides: 10. The CDR3 spells CASSHSPGTGGETQYF. The CDR3, as DNA: TGCGCCAGCAGCCACTCCCCCGGAACAGGGGGAGAGACCCAGTACTTC.

The chain carries TRBV28 and TRBJ2-4; 9 bases are a match to TRBD2. There are 15 residues in the CDR3. The J segment lost 0 bases and the V segment lost 5 bases, leaving 2 bases of the junction unmatched. Per the germline V gene, CDR1 is MDHEN and CDR2 is SYDVKM. In DNA, the CDR3 is TGTGCCAGCAGTCCAGCGGGAGGAGCCAAAAACATTCAGTACTTC. This encodes CASSPAGGAKNIQYF.

This clonotype has a handful of counts. This sequence joins TRBV7-9 and TRBJ1-4, with TRBD1 as a possible D gene (6 bases). Germline CDR1 SEHNR, CDR2 FQNEAQ (reference sequence). This CDR3 is built from 15 residues. V shed 5 bases and J shed 5 bases, with 15 bases lying between them. CDR3 sequence: CASSHKDSGNEKLFF. DNA of the CDR3: TGTGCCAGCAGCCACAAGGACAGTGGGAATGAAAAACTGTTTTTT.

This clonotype was detected ten times or more. The genes are TRBV7-9 and TRBJ1-1, with D possibly TRBD1 on 5 matching bases. The CDR3 extends over 14 amino acids. The V gene's germline CDR1 is SEHNR and CDR2 FQNEAQ (reference sequence). Trimming pared 5 bases from V and 5 bases from J, leaving 15 bases between. The CDR3 region is CASSHDQGGTEAFF. CDR3 bases: TGTGCCAGCAGCCACGACCAGGGAGGAACTGAAGCTTTCTTT.

This clonotype was seen only a few times. This chain joins TRBV6-2 or TRBV6-3 and TRBJ2-3; no firm D call. V shed 6 bases and J shed 2 bases, with 18 bases lying between them. CDR1 and CDR2 from the germline V gene are MNHEY and SVGEGT. There are 16 residues in the CDR3. CDR3 residues: CASSPPDPANTDTQYF. CDR3 DNA: TGTGCCAGCAGCCCTCCCGACCCAGCCAACACAGATACGCAGTATTTT.

There are a few counts of this clonotype. J is TRBJ1-1 and V is TRBV10-3, with a tentative D call TRBD1 (6 bases). The length of the CDR3 is 14 residues. Germline CDR1 ENHRY, CDR2 SYGVKD. V was pared by 3 bases and J by 5 bases, with 13 bases between. The CDR3 bases are TGTGCCATCAGTGACAGGGGTGCGCGGACTGAAGCTTTCTTT. Residues: CAISDRGARTEAFF.

The chain employs TRBV6-2 or TRBV6-3 and TRBJ2-1; no definite D call. The CDR3 is 17 amino acids. Germline assignment: CDR1 MNHEY and CDR2 SVGEGT. Trimming removed 6 bases at V and 6 bases at J, with 24 bases between. The chain's CDR3 is CASSRLATYLAANEQFF. CDR3 DNA: TGTGCCAGCAGCAGACTCGCGACCTATTTAGCAGCCAATGAGCAGTTCTTC.

This chain's CDR3 is CASSHTETSSSYNEQFF. Written as DNA, the CDR3 is TGTGCCAGTAGCCACACCGAGACTTCTAGCTCCTACAATGAGCAGTTCTTC. The chain recombines TRBV19 with TRBJ2-1, with D unresolved. The V gene lost 6 bases and the J gene lost 0 bases, with 18 bases spanning the gap. Germline V CDR1 and CDR2: LNHDA, SQIVND (reference sequence). CDR3 length: 17 residues.

The chain links TRBV10-3 to TRBJ1-2; maybe TRBD1 (6 bases). V was pared by 7 bases and J by 3 bases, with 12 bases between. Germline V gives CDR1 ENHRY, CDR2 SYGVKD. CDR3 size: 13 residues. CDR3 in DNA: TGTGCCATCACAGGGGAGAGGGACTATGGCTACACCTTC. This encodes CAITGERDYGYTF.

This clonotype turned up a few times. The rearrangement uses TRBV15 and TRBJ1-5; D unresolved. CDR1 is LNHNV, CDR2 YYDKDF, per germline (reference sequence). With 10 bases removed from V and 0 bases from J, the gap between germline ends came to 10 bases. The CDR3 length is 13 residues. This CDR3 is CAKPGYSNQPQHF. The CDR3 nucleotides read TGTGCCAAACCTGGTTATAGCAATCAGCCCCAGCATTTT.